A single sample is the source of the 29 T cell receptor beta chains below, sequenced in a study of Ad26.COV2.S vaccination and SARS-CoV-2 variants. Treatment given: around 19 received Ad26.COV2.S at low or high dose, single or two shots; about 5 received placebo; per-sample allocation not given. Sampling was performed 63 days after the first vaccine or placebo injection. Produced via immunoSEQ multiplex PCR; TCRdb's table is partial and in-frame only. This table holds roughly 380,000 clones, around nine tenths found once. This specimen was peripheral blood, taken in a trial of Ad26.COV2.S vaccine versus placebo. The receptors stem from a person aged 18-60 years who received the Ad26.COV2.S COVID-19 vaccine or a placebo.

The chain is built from TRBV11-2 and TRBJ1-2; 11 nucleotides line up with TRBD1. CDR3 length equals 18 residues. The germline V gene has CDR1 SGHAT and CDR2 FQNNGV. J lost 6 bases, V lost 0 bases, and 12 bases had no gene match. In nucleotides, the CDR3 is TGTGCCAGCAGCTTAGATCGAGGACAGGGGGCAAAGAGGCATGGCTACACCTTC. It is translated as CASSLDRGQGAKRHGYTF.

CDR3 protein: CASSPGGISGNTIYF. CDR3 nucleotides: TGTGCCAGCTCACCAGGAGGGATCTCTGGAAACACCATATATTTT. The chain is built from TRBV18 and TRBJ1-3; no clear D. Trimming shortened V by 2 bases and J by 0 bases, and 8 bases separated the two germline ends. The germline V gene has CDR1 KGHSH and CDR2 LQKENI. The CDR3 contains 15 residues.

The chain recombines TRBV6-2 or TRBV6-3 with TRBJ1-2; no clear D. Germline CDR1 reads MNHEY; CDR2 reads SVGEGT. CDR3 length: 16 amino acids. The germline V and J ends were trimmed by 5 bases and 6 bases, with 22 bases remaining between them. The CDR3 spells CASSIRPAGVRNGYTF. Written as DNA, the CDR3 is TGTGCCAGCAGTATCCGACCCGCCGGGGTTAGGAATGGCTACACCTTC.

The chain carries TRBV2 and TRBJ2-7; 11 positions agree with TRBD2. Trimming at V came to 4 bases and at J to 3 bases, leaving 11 bases not matched to a gene. CDR1 is SNHLY, CDR2 FYNNEI, per germline. There are 17 residues in the CDR3. The CDR3 protein is CASSGRTGGLAVYEQYF. CDR3 nucleotides: TGTGCCAGCAGTGGCCGGACCGGGGGACTAGCGGTCTACGAGCAGTACTTC.

The rearrangement links TRBV6-5 to TRBJ1-5; no clear D gene. This CDR3 is built from 13 residues. V was clipped by 7 bases and J by 1 base, with 8 bases between them. Germline lookup yields CDR1 MNHEY and CDR2 SVGAGI. The CDR3 region is CASMGGSNQPQHF. The CDR3 DNA follows: TGTGCCAGCATGGGAGGGAGCAATCAGCCCCAGCATTTT.

J is TRBJ2-1 and V is TRBV23-1, with unresolved D. TRBV23-1 is given ORF status, its function remaining uncertain. The CDR3 length is 14 residues. Between the trimmed V and J ends, which lost 1 base and 8 bases, there was a span of 12 bases. The chain's CDR3 is CASSQLARQDEQFF. DNA for the CDR3: TGCGCCAGCAGTCAATTAGCCAGGCAGGATGAGCAGTTCTTC.

The genes are TRBV10-3 and TRBJ2-7; 7 bases line up with TRBD1. Looked up from germline, CDR1 is ENHRY and CDR2 is SYGVKD. The CDR3 contains 12 residues. V shed 8 bases, J shed 0 bases, and the junction held 1 base outside the gene matches. CDR3 protein: CAIGTDSYEQYF. The CDR3 DNA reads as TGTGCCATCGGGACAGACTCCTACGAGCAGTACTTC.

The genes are TRBV6-6 and TRBJ2-7, with D maybe TRBD1 (6 bases). Per germline, CDR1 MNHNY and CDR2 SVGAGI (reference sequence). Trimming removed 2 bases from V and 3 bases from J, with 11 bases in between. The CDR3 is 14 residues long. CDR3 loop: CASSYETGGYEQYF. CDR3 DNA: TGTGCCAGCAGTTACGAGACAGGAGGCTACGAGCAGTACTTC.

The genes are TRBV7-9 and TRBJ2-1; no definite D call. The CDR3 is made up of 15 amino acids. Trimming took 1 base from V and 1 from J, leaving 8 bases between them. CDR1 is SEHNR and CDR2 is FQNEAQ in the germline V gene (reference sequence). The CDR3, as DNA: TGTGCCAGCAGCTTAGTACGCCAGTCCTACAATGAGCAGTTCTTC. Encoded protein: CASSLVRQSYNEQFF. Together with reference TRBV7-9 and TRBJ2-1, the CDR3 gives the full variable domain: DTGVSQNPRHKITKRGQNVTFRCDPISEHNRLYWYRQTLGQGPEFLTYFQNEAQLEKSRLLSDRFSAERPKGSFSTLEIQRTEQGDSAMYLCASSLVRQSYNEQFFGPGTRLTVL.

The V call is TRBV29-1, the J call TRBJ1-1; 10 bases map to TRBD1. V lost 7 bases, J lost 3 bases, and 8 bases stayed unmatched. Germline CDR1 SQVTM, CDR2 ANQGSEA. The CDR3 totals 14 residues. The CDR3 DNA is TGCAGCGCGCGGACAGGGGGTAGGTACACTGAAGCTTTCTTT. Its translation: CSARTGGRYTEAFF.

The chain carries TRBV30 and TRBJ1-2; D remains ambiguous. The CDR3 sequence is 12 residues long. Germline lookup yields CDR1 GTSNPN and CDR2 SVGIG (reference sequence). The germline V and J ends were trimmed by 3 bases and 7 bases, with 12 bases remaining between them. CDR3: CAWRKTGGGYTF. The DNA of the CDR3 is TGTGCCTGGAGGAAGACTGGTGGTGGCTACACCTTC.

The chain links TRBV2 to TRBJ2-7, with D possibly being TRBD1 (5 bases). The germline gives CDR1 SNHLY, CDR2 FYNNEI. V gave up 3 bases and J gave up 3 bases, with 12 bases separating them. The CDR3 has 14 residues. In DNA, the CDR3 is TGTGCCAGCAGTGATCAGGGAATCGGCTACGAGCAGTACTTC. Its translation is CASSDQGIGYEQYF.

J is TRBJ1-2 and V is TRBV30, with D uncertain. Germline V gives CDR1 GTSNPN, CDR2 SVGIG (reference sequence). The V and J ends lost 4 bases and 0 bases respectively, with 12 bases between them. The CDR3 sequence is 14 residues long. The CDR3 DNA sequence: TGTGCCTGGACGGCCCCCCGCACTAACTATGGCTACACCTTC. Translation gives CAWTAPRTNYGYTF. Full variable domain (outside the CDR3, taken from reference TRBV30 and TRBJ1-2): SQTIHQWPATLVQPVGSPLSLECTVEGTSNPNLYWYRQAAGRGLQLLFYSVGIGQISSEVPQNLSASRPQDRQFILSSKKLLLSDSGFYLCAWTAPRTNYGYTFGSGTRLTVV.

The V call is TRBV15, the J call TRBJ2-3; 13 bases are a match to TRBD2. V was clipped by 0 bases and J by 4 bases; unmatched bases: 7. The V gene's germline CDR1 is LNHNV and CDR2 YYDKDF (reference sequence). This CDR3 spans 18 amino acids. The CDR3 reads CATSRDKLAGGPSDTQYF. The DNA of the CDR3 is TGTGCCACCAGCAGAGACAAACTAGCGGGGGGGCCGTCAGATACGCAGTATTTT.

The J gene is TRBJ1-2, the V gene TRBV2, with D perhaps matching TRBD1 (6 bases). CDR3 length equals 16 residues. Germline V lookup: CDR1 SNHLY, CDR2 FYNNEI. Trimming left V 3 bases short and J 6 bases short, with 20 bases between. The CDR3, as DNA: TGTGCCAGCAGTGAGTCTCGAACGGCAGGGGATCATGGCTACACCTTC. Encoded protein: CASSESRTAGDHGYTF. Drawing the rest from reference TRBV2 and TRBJ1-2, the complete variable domain is EPEVTQTPSHQVTQMGQEVILRCVPISNHLYFYWYRQILGQKVEFLVSFYNNEISEKSEIFDDQFSVERPDGSNFTLKIRSTKLEDSAMYFCASSESRTAGDHGYTFGSGTRLTVV.

This rearrangement joins TRBV12-5 to TRBJ1-4; D is possibly TRBD1 (6 bases). V lost 6 bases to trimming and J lost 7 bases, with 12 bases between them. CDR3 length: 13 residues. Germline values: CDR1 LGHNT, CDR2 FRNRAP. The CDR3 region has the DNA TGTGCTAGTGGCTGGGGAGGGGGTGAAAAACTGTTTTTT. Protein: CASGWGGGEKLFF. The variable domain in full, completed from reference TRBV12-5 and TRBJ1-4, reads DARVTQTPRHKVTEMGQEVTMRCQPILGHNTVFWYRQTMMQGLELLAYFRNRAPLDDSGMPKDRFSAEMPDATLATLKIQPSEPRDSAVYFCASGWGGGEKLFFGSGTQLSVL.

The V call is TRBV7-8, the J call TRBJ1-6; the D is unclear. The CDR3 sequence is 15 residues long. Germline-derived CDR1 and CDR2 are SGHVS and FQNEAQ. V shed 1 base and J shed 6 bases, with 10 bases lying between them. CDR3 nucleotides: TGTGCCAGCAGCTTAGGGGTTTCTATTAATTCACCCCTCCACTTT. Residues: CASSLGVSINSPLHF.

Regarding this clone: This sample includes further DNA sequences coding for the same CDR3. The chain has TRBV6-2 or TRBV6-3 and TRBJ1-1; TRBD1 is a possible D gene (5 bases). V dropped 2 bases and J dropped 10 bases, with 20 bases sitting between them. The V gene's germline CDR1 is MNHEY and CDR2 SVGEGT. This CDR3 is 15 amino acids long. The CDR3 DNA reads as TGTGCCAGCAGTTACCCTCCGGGGGGGAACAGTGTAGCTTTCTTT. Its protein is CASSYPPGGNSVAFF.

The rearrangement joins TRBV18 to TRBJ1-1; tentative D call: TRBD1 (5 bases). This CDR3 region has 15 residues. Germline V gives CDR1 KGHSH, CDR2 LQKENI. The V end was cut by 3 bases, the J end by 3 bases, with 14 bases between. The CDR3 spells CASSPLKGYDTEAFF. The CDR3 bases are TGTGCCAGCTCACCTCTGAAGGGGTACGACACTGAAGCTTTCTTT.

This clone was observed once. The chain has TRBV27 and TRBJ1-6; 7 nucleotides align to TRBD1. CDR3 length: 16 amino acids. Germline V lookup: CDR1 MNHEY, CDR2 SMNVEV (reference sequence). V gave up 2 bases and J gave up 7 bases; unmatched junction bases: 8. The CDR3 DNA sequence: TGTGCCAGCAGTTTAAGAGAACAGGGGCGGAATTCACCCCTCCACTTT. This gives the protein CASSLREQGRNSPLHF.

This chain connects TRBV12-3 or TRBV12-4 to TRBJ2-2, with 8 bases lining up with TRBD1. The CDR3 loop spans 13 amino acids. Trimming took 11 bases from V and 6 from J; bases not matched to a gene: 8. The CDR3 sequence: CAVRDRSAGELFF. The CDR3 DNA follows: TGTGCCGTACGGGACAGGAGCGCCGGGGAGCTGTTTTTT.

The chain recombines TRBV11-2 with TRBJ1-2; 8 positions match TRBD1. This CDR3 has 14 residues. Germline values: CDR1 SGHAT, CDR2 FQNNGV. J lost 8 bases, V lost 5 bases, and 10 bases had no gene match. This CDR3 reads CASSQDRGSGGYTF. In DNA, the CDR3 is TGTGCCAGCAGCCAAGACAGGGGATCGGGGGGCTACACCTTC.

The chain carries TRBV7-3 and TRBJ1-1; 8 bases align to TRBD1. Germline-derived CDR1 and CDR2 are SGHTA and FQGTGA. The CDR3 runs to 15 residues. The J segment lost 1 base and the V segment lost 4 bases, leaving 5 bases of the junction unmatched. CDR3: CASSSHRGANTEAFF. CDR3 nucleotide sequence: TGTGCCAGCAGCTCCCACAGGGGGGCGAACACTGAAGCTTTCTTT.

The chain carries TRBV7-3 and TRBJ2-1; 8 nucleotides align to TRBD1. CDR3 length equals 14 residues. After removal of 0 bases from V and 6 bases from J, the junction contained 1 base not matched to a gene. CDR1 is SGHTA, CDR2 FQGTGA, per germline. This CDR3 is CASSLTGQANEQFF. As DNA, the CDR3 is TGTGCCAGCAGCTTAACGGGACAGGCCAATGAGCAGTTCTTC.

The V gene is TRBV4-2, the J gene TRBJ1-2; 8 bases are shared with TRBD1. V gave up 0 bases and J gave up 8 bases; unmatched junction bases: 17. Germline CDR1 LGHNA, CDR2 YNFKEQ. CDR3 length: 18 residues. The CDR3 nucleotides read TGTGCCAGCAGCCAAGATCTCTCTGGACAGGGACCCGTAACCGGCTACACCTTC. Its protein product is CASSQDLSGQGPVTGYTF.

V and J are TRBV7-8 and TRBJ2-7; 8 positions match TRBD2. In germline, CDR1 is SGHVS, CDR2 FQNEAQ. CDR3 length: 16 amino acids. The ends lost 4 bases at V and 0 bases at J; junction bases unmatched: 8. CDR3 loop: CASSWRLAGLSYEQYF. The CDR3, as DNA: TGTGCCAGCAGCTGGAGATTAGCGGGGCTCTCCTACGAGCAGTACTTC.

This chain connects TRBV9 to TRBJ2-3, with D possibly being TRBD2 (5 bases). The CDR3 has 16 residues. Germline V CDR1 and CDR2: SGDLS, YYNGEE. V was clipped by 0 bases and J by 0 bases, with 11 bases between them. CDR3 nucleotides: TGTGCCAGCAGCGTAGTGGGGTGGACTAGCACAGATACGCAGTATTTT. It codes for CASSVVGWTSTDTQYF.

V gene TRBV7-9 combines with J gene TRBJ1-2, with TRBD1 matching 7 bases. The CDR3 spans 15 residues. Germline V gene lookup returns CDR1 SEHNR and CDR2 FQNEAQ (reference sequence). After removal of 6 bases from V and 4 bases from J, the junction contained 11 bases not matched to a gene. CDR3: CASSHDRDSFYGYTF. CDR3 DNA: TGTGCCAGCAGTCACGACCGGGACAGCTTCTATGGCTACACCTTC.

The chain couples TRBV5-1 to TRBJ1-1; D gene unclear. This CDR3 has 12 amino acids. V lost 6 bases and J lost 1, with 7 bases in between. From germline, CDR1 is SGHRS and CDR2 YFSETQ. This CDR3 is CASNKGNTEAFF. The CDR3 DNA is TGCGCCAGCAACAAAGGGAACACTGAAGCTTTCTTT.